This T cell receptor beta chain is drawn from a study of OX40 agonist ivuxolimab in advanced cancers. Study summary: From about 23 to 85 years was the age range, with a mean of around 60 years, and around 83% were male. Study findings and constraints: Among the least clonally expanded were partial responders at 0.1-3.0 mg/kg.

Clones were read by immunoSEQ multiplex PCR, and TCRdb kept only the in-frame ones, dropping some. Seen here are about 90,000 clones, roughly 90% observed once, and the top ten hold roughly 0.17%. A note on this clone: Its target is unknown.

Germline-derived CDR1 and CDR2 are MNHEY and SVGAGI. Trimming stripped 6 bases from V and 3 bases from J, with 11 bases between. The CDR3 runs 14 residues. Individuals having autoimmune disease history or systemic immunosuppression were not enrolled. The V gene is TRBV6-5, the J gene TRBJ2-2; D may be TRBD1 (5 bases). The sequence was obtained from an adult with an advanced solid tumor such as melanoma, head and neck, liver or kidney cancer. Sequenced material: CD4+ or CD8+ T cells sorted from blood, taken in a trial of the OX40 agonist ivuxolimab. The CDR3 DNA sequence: TGTGCCAGCAGCCGCCTCAGGGACACCGGGGAGCTGTTTTTT. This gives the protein CASSRLRDTGELFF.